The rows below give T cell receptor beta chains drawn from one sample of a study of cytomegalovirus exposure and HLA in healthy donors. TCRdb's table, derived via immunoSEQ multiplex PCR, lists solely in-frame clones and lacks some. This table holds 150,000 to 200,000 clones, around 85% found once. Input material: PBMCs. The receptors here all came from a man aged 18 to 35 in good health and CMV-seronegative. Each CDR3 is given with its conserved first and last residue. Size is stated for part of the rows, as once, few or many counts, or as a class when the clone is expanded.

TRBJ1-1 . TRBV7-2 CASSLRTANTEAFF
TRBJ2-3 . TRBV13 CASSSSGRDTQYF
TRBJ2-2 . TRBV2 CASSGGLAGGSSGELFF
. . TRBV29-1 CSVEARGNEQYF
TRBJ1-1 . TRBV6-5 CASSYSGGTEAFF
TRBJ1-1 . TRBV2 CASSEYGVMNTEAFF
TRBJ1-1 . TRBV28 CASINAGTGKGTEAFF
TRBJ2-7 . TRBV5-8 CATADHEQYF
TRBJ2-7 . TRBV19 CASSAGTGLYEQYF
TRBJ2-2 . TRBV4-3 CASSQAQGLTGELFF
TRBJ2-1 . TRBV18 CASSPAGTGSEQFF
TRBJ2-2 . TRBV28 CASSPAGANTGELFF
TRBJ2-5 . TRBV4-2 CASSQDMGLAGRETQYF
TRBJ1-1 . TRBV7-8 CASSLSLWGVDKNTEAFF
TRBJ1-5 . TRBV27 CASSFVSNQPQHF
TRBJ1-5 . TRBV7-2 CASSQGFLKFQPQHF
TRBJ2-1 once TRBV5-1 CASSLGQGTEQFF
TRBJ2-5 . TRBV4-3 CASSQDGSRGLADEETQYF
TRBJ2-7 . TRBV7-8 CASSFYVSREASYEQYF
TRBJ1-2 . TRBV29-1 CSVVESREDGYTF
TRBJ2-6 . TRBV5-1 CASSFYRSNSGANVLTF
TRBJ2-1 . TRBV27 CASSRAGRSSYNEQFF
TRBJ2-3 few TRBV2 CASRRRTASTDTQYF
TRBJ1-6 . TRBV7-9 CSSSLSRDNSPLHF
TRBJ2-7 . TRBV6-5 CASSILAGVSYEQYF
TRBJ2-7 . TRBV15 CATSRSPGTSGYEQYF
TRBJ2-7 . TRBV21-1 CASSKCGQWFEQYF
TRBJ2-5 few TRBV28 CASSFLQETQYF
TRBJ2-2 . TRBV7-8 CASSLYQAWTGELFF